These 6 T cell receptor beta chains share one sample of origin, sequenced in a study of T cell responses to AZD1222 COVID-19 vaccine. Assay used: immunoSEQ multiplex PCR; TCRdb lists only in-frame clones, some missing. Here the sample spans some 120,000 clones, 80% to 90% being singletons. Sequences were derived from peripheral blood, sampled on day 0 of AZD1222 vaccination. The receptors stem from an adult in good health.

This clone occurred once. The V and J genes are TRBV3-1 (or the pseudogene TRBV3-2) and TRBJ1-4; TRBD1 agrees at 10 bases. V trimming: 4 bases; J trimming: 7 bases; junction bases outside the gene matches: 9. From germline, CDR1 is LGHDT and CDR2 YNNKEL (reference sequence). The CDR3 runs 16 residues. The CDR3 bases are TGTGCCAGCAGCCTACGACAGGGGGCATCGAGTGAAAAACTGTTTTTT. It codes for CASSLRQGASSEKLFF.

The V call is TRBV7-2, the J call TRBJ2-7, with D perhaps TRBD2 (6 bases). Trimming took 1 base from V and 0 from J, leaving 10 bases between them. The length of the CDR3 is 15 residues. Germline V CDR1 and CDR2: SGHTA, FQGNSA. This CDR3 reads CASSLGGMVSYEQYF. The CDR3 region has the DNA TGTGCCAGCAGCTTAGGCGGGATGGTCTCCTACGAGCAGTACTTC.

This clone has just a few counts. The V call is TRBV4-2, the J call TRBJ1-2; D remains unclear. Per germline, CDR1 LGHNA and CDR2 YNFKEQ. V lost 4 bases, J lost 7 bases, and 22 bases lay in between. CDR3 length: 16 amino acids. CDR3 amino acids: CASSPHAGGETSGYTF. CDR3 DNA: TGTGCCAGCAGCCCCCACGCCGGCGGCGAAACGAGTGGCTACACCTTC.

V usage is TRBV6-5 and J usage is TRBJ2-3; D gene ambiguous. Trimming removed 8 bases from V and 2 bases from J, with 14 bases in between. The V gene's germline CDR1 is MNHEY and CDR2 SVGAGI. CDR3 length: 14 amino acids. CDR3 residues: CASGLQKNTDTQYF. CDR3 bases: TGTGCCAGCGGTCTGCAGAAAAACACAGATACGCAGTATTTT.

This clone was found once. One end of the junction is discordant with germline, which a read error may explain. The chain employs TRBV2 and TRBJ1-5; D may be TRBD1 (6 bases). This CDR3 is built from 14 residues. Germline V gene sequence: CDR1 SNHLY, CDR2 FYNNEI. DNA for the CDR3: TGTGCCAGCAGGGAAGACAGGAACTTGCAGCCCCAGCATTTT. Amino acids: CASREDRNLQPQHF.

The J gene is TRBJ2-2, the V gene TRBV7-3; 7 bases fit TRBD2. CDR1 is SGHTA, CDR2 FQGTGA, per germline. The CDR3 runs 20 residues. Trimming cost V 5 bases and J 7 bases; bases outside gene matches: 25. CDR3 in DNA: TGTGCCAGCAGCCCACTGGGGGGGGTTTGGCGGGGCCGGCGGGGCGGGGAGCTGTTTTTT. Amino acid sequence: CASSPLGGVWRGRRGGELFF.